This TCR beta chain is from a study of T cell responses to AZD1222 COVID-19 vaccine listed by TCRdb under 2021. Describing the broader study: A total of 230 to 250 trial participants underwent TCR sequencing, of whom 200 to 220 received two doses of AZD1222 and 26 received two doses of the MenACWY control vaccine. Enrollment into the trials was organized by age into subgroups of 18-55, 56-69 and 70-plus years, and those subgroups contained around 150, 28 and 57 TCR-sequenced participants, respectively.

For this clone: No cognate antigen has been identified for it. Qualities for individual bases were not recorded, and no much larger clone is one base off.

Broad study findings and their caveats: Nearly half of unique spike-specific TCRs reportedly recognized epitopes outside regions mutated in the B.1.351 and B.1.1.7 variants. A significant rise in spike-specific TCR breadth and depth was observed after two AZD1222 doses relative to day 0 and relative to MenACWY recipients. The 56-69-year group was small, and its depth increase did not reach significance, likely because of low power. The vaccine-associated CD4 TCRs covered the entire spike protein, and the dominant responses fell in regions 160-218 and 743-854. Participants were mostly white British, with more females than males. The authors suggested clonal diversity may have been underestimated. No day 14 peak-response samples were available, so repertoires were characterized only after the peak T cell response. Conclusions about previously exposed vaccinees were limited because only six AZD1222 recipients were SARS-CoV-2 seropositive at baseline.

The intended sense of this specimen's time point label: about 28 days (+/-7) after the second vaccine dose. AZD1222 recipients with second doses at about 4 weeks or about 12 weeks were pooled, because spike-specific TCR depth and breadth did not differ between schedules. Vaccinee samples came from UK trials COV001 and COV002, including a single-blind randomized controlled phase 2/3 trial of AZD1222 (ChAdOx1 nCoV-19) in healthy adults. Trial participant PBMC samples were collected at day 0 and day 28 after the second dose for TCRbeta chain sequencing. CDR1 is given as SGDLS and CDR2 as YYNGEE, both from the germline V gene. V is pared back by 0 bases and J by 4 bases, with 10 bases lying between the germline termini. The CDR3 spans 14 residues, from the cysteine through the phenylalanine. Only the CDR3 DNA stays, 42 bases, in frame from base 1. The CDR3 regions of human TCRbeta chains were analyzed by immunosequencing. The original pipeline was this. TCRs in the repertoires were compared against a reference library of SARS-CoV-2-specific TCRs that had been generated with the MIRA antigen-specificity platform. Breadth meant the fraction of unique TCRs that were SARS-CoV-2-associated, whereas depth meant the fraction of total T cells that were SARS-CoV-2-associated. Using the MIRA data, each spike-specific TCR was mapped to the spike region that the TCR reacts to and placed in a CD4 or CD8 class. Log10-transformed breadth and depth values were compared by one-way ANOVA with Sidak's multiple comparisons tests. Sourced from immuneACCESS, this table was stored by TCRdb with only in-frame sequences that have V and J called. A share of the clones is absent; for the studies checked, an unresolved V gene accounts for under half, and the remainder has no known explanation. The D gene and trimming were derived from the DNA, and the V and J assignments and clone size from that table. The sample includes 83,000 or so clones, with more than 85% observed a single time. 25% to 30% of the sample is in the top ten clones.

The chain is made from TRBV9 and TRBJ1-2; the D gene lacks a confident call. The TCR comes from an adult who received the AZD1222 COVID-19 vaccine. The sample consisted of peripheral blood, taken 28 days after the second AZD1222 dose. The DNA sequence is TGTGCCAGCAGCGTAGGCAGTCCCCTCTATGGCTACACCTTC. Its translation is CASSVGSPLYGYTF. This CDR3, with the reference TRBV9 and TRBJ1-2 proteins standing in past its ends, gives the full variable domain DSGVTQTPKHLITATGQRVTLRCSPRSGDLSVYWYQQSLDQGLQFLIQYYNGEERAKGNILERFSAQQFPDLHSELNLSSLELGDSALYFCASSVGSPLYGYTFGSGTRLTVV.